Listed below are T cell receptor beta chains from one sample, sequenced in a study of blood T cell repertoires in COVID-19. Measured with immunoSEQ multiplex PCR; TCRdb has only the in-frame clones, and not every one. Here the sample spans over 250,000 clones, approximately 89% being singletons. Sequencing input: peripheral blood. The receptors shown here come from a woman aged 70 to 79 with COVID-19, enrolled during active disease. Each CDR3 is given with its conserved first and last residue. The D gene is left open where the match is weak. The size of a clone is reported for some rows only, either as once, few or many, or as a class for expanded clones.

CDR3nt	CDR3aa	abundance	d_gene	v_gene	j_gene
TGTGCCTGTCTCTCGGACAGGAGCTCCTACGAGCAGTACTTC	CACLSDRSSYEQYF	once	TRBD1	TRBV30	TRBJ2-7
TGTGCCAGTAGTGGAGAGACTAGCGGGAAGACCTACGAGCAGTACTTC	CASSGETSGKTYEQYF	NA	TRBD2	TRBV19	TRBJ2-7
TGCGCCAGCAGCTTGTCCCTAGAGACCCAGTACTTC	CASSLSLETQYF	NA	NA	TRBV5-1	TRBJ2-5
TGTGCCAGCAGCCAGGTTCCGGGACAAGCAAAACTGTTTTTT	CASSQVPGQAKLFF	NA	NA	TRBV4-2	TRBJ1-4
TGTGCCAGCAGAAATTGGGCAGTCAATAGCAATCAGCCCCAGCATTTT	CASRNWAVNSNQPQHF	NA	NA	TRBV28	TRBJ1-5
TGTGCCAGCAGCCCAAGGACAGGGACCTCCTACGAGCAGTACTTC	CASSPRTGTSYEQYF	NA	TRBD1	TRBV7-2	TRBJ2-7
TGCGCCAGCAGCCCGGGGACTAGCGGGACCGGTGAGCAGTTCTTC	CASSPGTSGTGEQFF	NA	TRBD2	TRBV5-1	TRBJ2-1
TGTGCCTCGAGGGGGGGGATCAATCAGCCCCAGCATTTT	CASRGGINQPQHF	NA	NA	TRBV6-6	TRBJ1-5
TGTGCCAGCAGCTCCACAGAGTACACTGAAGCTTTCTTT	CASSSTEYTEAFF	NA	NA	TRBV7-8	TRBJ1-1
TGTGCCACGGACGGGGACTACGAGCAGTACTTC	CATDGDYEQYF	NA	NA	TRBV10-3	TRBJ2-7
TGCGCCAGCAGCTTTACCCAGGACTCCTACGAGCAGTACTTC	CASSFTQDSYEQYF	NA	NA	TRBV5-1	TRBJ2-7
TGTGCCAGCAGCTCACAGGGGCGCGACACTGAAGCTTTCTTT	CASSSQGRDTEAFF	NA	TRBD1	TRBV7-3	TRBJ1-1
TGCAGTGCTAATGAGGGACTAGTCTTAACCTACGAGCAGTACTTC	CSANEGLVLTYEQYF	NA	TRBD2	TRBV20-1	TRBJ2-7
TGTGCCAGCAGCTTCGCCAGGGGGTCCTACGAGCAGTACTTC	CASSFARGSYEQYF	NA	TRBD1	TRBV5-5	TRBJ2-7
TGTGCCAGCTTAACAGGGGGCGACTCCTACAATGAGCAGTTCTTC	CASLTGGDSYNEQFF	NA	TRBD1	TRBV28	TRBJ2-1
TGTGCCAGGAGGACAGGGAGGAACACTGAAGCTTTCTTT	CARRTGRNTEAFF	NA	TRBD1	TRBV2	TRBJ1-1
TGTGCCAGCAGCCAAGTTAGCGGGGGGCTCGGCTATGGCTACACCTTC	CASSQVSGGLGYGYTF	NA	NA	TRBV14	TRBJ1-2
TGCAGTGCTAGTCGGACTAGCGCTGGGAACGAGCAGTACTTC	CSASRTSAGNEQYF	few	TRBD2	TRBV20-1	TRBJ2-7
TGTGCCTGGAGTGTGAGGTTCGGCTACACCTTC	CAWSVRFGYTF	NA	NA	TRBV30	TRBJ1-2
TGCGCCAGCCAAGGGGGGGCGGGACTAGCGGGAAGGTATGAGCAGTTCTTC	CASQGGAGLAGRYEQFF	NA	TRBD2	TRBV4-1	TRBJ2-1
TGTGCCAGCAGCGCAACGACAGGGCGCGCTTTCTTT	CASSATTGRAFF	NA	TRBD1	TRBV7-3	TRBJ1-1
TGTGCCACCAAAACCGGGACAGGGAACTATGGCTACACCTTC	CATKTGTGNYGYTF	NA	TRBD1	TRBV19	TRBJ1-2
TGTGCCAGCAGTGAGTTAGAGACAGCTTCCTACGAGCAGTACTTC	CASSELETASYEQYF	NA	NA	TRBV2	TRBJ2-7
TGCAGCGTTGAAGGAGTGACCCAGTACTTC	CSVEGVTQYF	NA	NA	TRBV29-1	TRBJ2-5
TGTGCCAGCAGCTCCTCAGTGATCTCTGGAAACACCATATATTTT	CASSSSVISGNTIYF	NA	NA	TRBV7-9	TRBJ1-3
TGCGCCAGCAGCAGAGCCGGGACAGGGGTCTATGGCTACACCTTC	CASSRAGTGVYGYTF	NA	TRBD1	TRBV5-1	TRBJ1-2
TGTGCCAGCAGCGCAGACAGGGGGACGCAGTATTTT	CASSADRGTQYF	NA	TRBD1	TRBV7-9	TRBJ2-3
TGCGCCAGCAGCTTGGTCTCGGGTGCAGGAAACACCATATATTTT	CASSLVSGAGNTIYF	NA	NA	TRBV5-1	TRBJ1-3
TGTGCCAGCAGCCCGTTCATGAGCTCCTACGAGCAGTACTTC	CASSPFMSSYEQYF	NA	NA	TRBV11-3	TRBJ2-7
TGTGCCAGCAGCTTCCGGGACAGCAACTATGGCTACACCTTC	CASSFRDSNYGYTF	NA	TRBD1	TRBV7-2	TRBJ1-2
TGTGCCAGCAGCCCGCAGGGGGTAACTAATGAAAAACTGTTTTTT	CASSPQGVTNEKLFF	NA	TRBD1	TRBV7-8	TRBJ1-4
TGTGCCACCAGCAGAGAAACAGGGAACTATGGCTACACCTTC	CATSRETGNYGYTF	NA	NA	TRBV15	TRBJ1-2
TGTGCCAGCAGCTTAGATGGCGGGAGTATAAGCGAGCAGTACTTC	CASSLDGGSISEQYF	once	TRBD2	TRBV11-3	TRBJ2-7
TGTGCCAGCTCACCTACCACCGGGACAGGGAACACTGAAGCTTTCTTT	CASSPTTGTGNTEAFF	NA	TRBD1	TRBV18	TRBJ1-1
TGTGCCAGCATCACCAGCGGGAGTGATTGGAATGAGCAGTTCTTC	CASITSGSDWNEQFF	NA	TRBD2	TRBV3-1/TRBV3-2	TRBJ2-1
TGCAGCGGCAGACTAGCGGGAGAACAGACCCAGTACTTC	CSGRLAGEQTQYF	NA	TRBD2	TRBV29-1	TRBJ2-5
TGTGCCAGCAGTACGGGACTTTCGTTGACTTCGGAGTTTGGCTACACCTTC	CASSTGLSLTSEFGYTF	NA	NA	TRBV28	TRBJ1-2
TGTGCCAGCAGTGAATTGGGAGCGGGAGTAATTAGGGAAGAGACCCAGTACTTC	CASSELGAGVIREETQYF	NA	TRBD2	TRBV25-1	TRBJ2-5
TGTGCCAGCAGGTCAGGGGGAGCTCAGGCCTACGAGCAGTACTTC	CASRSGGAQAYEQYF	NA	TRBD1	TRBV28	TRBJ2-7
TGCGCCAGCAGCTTGGTGGCGGCGGGAAATGAAAAACTGTTTTTT	CASSLVAAGNEKLFF	once	NA	TRBV5-1	TRBJ1-4
TGTGCCAGCAGGGCTGGACATCTGAACACTGAAGCTTTCTTT	CASRAGHLNTEAFF	once	NA	TRBV5-5	TRBJ1-1
TGTGCCAGCAGTGAAGGAGGGATCCGAGGAAACACCATATATTTT	CASSEGGIRGNTIYF	NA	NA	TRBV6-1	TRBJ1-3
TGTGCCAGCATCGAACAGGAGGGTCAGCCCCAGCATTTT	CASIEQEGQPQHF	NA	NA	TRBV28	TRBJ1-5
TGTGCCAGCAGCGCACAACACAGGGGCCCCGCGGATACCCAGTACTTC	CASSAQHRGPADTQYF	NA	NA	TRBV21-1	TRBJ2-5
TGTGCCAGCAGACCCGGACAGGCCCGAAACACCATATATTTT	CASRPGQARNTIYF	NA	TRBD1	TRBV7-9	TRBJ1-3
TGTGCCAGCTCATCATGGACTAGCGGGAACGAGTTCTACAATGAGCAGTTCTTC	CASSSWTSGNEFYNEQFF	NA	TRBD2	TRBV18	TRBJ2-1
TGTGCCAGCAGCTTAGAACAGGGTATTTACGAGCAGTACTTC	CASSLEQGIYEQYF	NA	NA	TRBV11-3	TRBJ2-7
TGTGCCAGCAGGGAAGGGACTAGCGTTTACAATGAGCAGTTCTTC	CASREGTSVYNEQFF	NA	TRBD2	TRBV27	TRBJ2-1
TGTGCCAGCAGCTTAACCGGGAGTGGGCCCTTAGATGAGCAGTTCTTC	CASSLTGSGPLDEQFF	NA	NA	TRBV7-3	TRBJ2-1
TGTGCCAGCAGGGGACAGGGGGTGCTCAATGAGCAGTTCTTC	CASRGQGVLNEQFF	NA	TRBD1	TRBV2	TRBJ2-1
TGTGCCAGCAGCTTAGCGGGAGCGCAATCCGGGGAGCTGTTTTTT	CASSLAGAQSGELFF	NA	NA	TRBV7-2	TRBJ2-2
TGTGCCAGCTCACCGCGGACAGGGACATACACCGGGGAGCTGTTTTTT	CASSPRTGTYTGELFF	NA	TRBD1	TRBV18	TRBJ2-2
TGCGCCAGCGGGCCAGGGGGAAATCAGCCCCAGCATTTT	CASGPGGNQPQHF	NA	TRBD1	TRBV23-1	TRBJ1-5
TGTGCCAGCAGTTTGGAGAACTATGGCTACACCTTC	CASSLENYGYTF	NA	NA	TRBV12-3/TRBV12-4	TRBJ1-2
TGTGCCAGCAGCTCCACTAGCGGCAGCACAGATACGCAGTATTTT	CASSSTSGSTDTQYF	NA	TRBD2	TRBV11-2	TRBJ2-3
TGTGCCAGCAGCTTAGGGGCCCGGGGCGGACTAGCGGGTAGATCGAACAATGAGCAGTTCTTC	CASSLGARGGLAGRSNNEQFF	NA	TRBD2	TRBV7-3	TRBJ2-1
TGCGCCATCGATCGGGACAGGGATTCCTATAGCAATCAGCCCCAGCATTTT	CAIDRDRDSYSNQPQHF	NA	TRBD1	TRBV5-1	TRBJ1-5
TGTGCCAGCAGCGACACAGGCGTGAACACTGAAGCTTTCTTT	CASSDTGVNTEAFF	NA	NA	TRBV9	TRBJ1-1
TGCAGCGTCGGAGGTGGGGAAAAACTGTTTTTT	CSVGGGEKLFF	once	NA	TRBV20-1	TRBJ1-4
TGTGCCAGCAGTTTATCCTTTGGGAGGGGAGTAAACACCGGGGAGCTGTTTTTT	CASSLSFGRGVNTGELFF	NA	TRBD2	TRBV27	TRBJ2-2